These 14 T cell receptor beta chains were all obtained from the same sample, sequenced in a study of post-analysis software for immune sequencing data. Findings of the study overall: TRBV segments more frequent in patients than in controls numbered a few and included TRBV5-6, TRBV5-1 and TRBV20-1.

Included in the TCR beta cDNA libraries were unique molecular identifiers. MiXCR, applied by TCRdb to the PCR reads, yields one record per CDR3 protein. The sample holds 750,000 to 950,000 distinct CDR3 sequences, around 50% seen once. These receptors have no identified antigens. The sample comprised blood. The receptors originated from a girl under 18 with multiple sclerosis.

The chain combines TRBV6-2 or TRBV6-3 with TRBJ2-7, with 8 bases aligning to TRBD2. The CDR3 totals 15 residues. The V gene's germline CDR1 is MNHEY and CDR2 SVGEGT. V shed 8 bases, J shed 6 bases, and the junction held 15 bases outside the gene matches. In DNA, the CDR3 is TGTGCCAGCCTTAGGGCCGGACTAGCCGTCGCCGAGCAGTACTTC. It is translated as CASLRAGLAVAEQYF.

This rearrangement joins TRBV5-1 to TRBJ2-1; the match to TRBD1 covers 8 bases. This CDR3 contains 13 residues. CDR1 and CDR2 from the germline V gene are SGHRS and YFSETQ. V lost 4 bases and J lost 15; bases outside the gene matches: 12. The CDR3 reads CASSGAGTGSLFF. In nucleotides, the CDR3 is TGCGCCAGCAGCGGGGCCGGGACAGGTAGCCTGTTCTTC. Looking up the rest from reference TRBV5-1 and TRBJ2-1 gives the full variable domain: KAGVTQTPRYLIKTRGQQVTLSCSPISGHRSVSWYQQTPGQGLQFLFEYFSETQRNKGNFPGRFSGRQFSNSRSEMNVSTLELGDSALYLCASSGAGTGSLFFGPGTRLTVL.

V and J are TRBV5-6 and TRBJ2-3; D unclear. The CDR3 length is 15 residues. From germline, CDR1 is SGHDT and CDR2 YYEEEE. Trimming pared 1 base from V and 0 bases from J, leaving 9 bases between. The CDR3 loop is CASSLIGYSTDTQYF. The CDR3 DNA reads TGTGCCAGCAGCTTGATAGGCTACAGCACAGATACGCAGTATTTT.

This clonotype turned up a few times. The chain links TRBV6-5 to TRBJ2-5; TRBD2 is a possible D gene (6 bases). The CDR3 is 13 amino acids. Germline-derived CDR1 and CDR2 are MNHEY and SVGAGI. The germline V and J ends were trimmed by 5 bases and 7 bases, with 14 bases remaining between them. In DNA, the CDR3 is TGTGCCAGCAGTCAGGGACTCCATGCGACCCAGTACTTC. It is translated as CASSQGLHATQYF.

V is TRBV6-5 and J is TRBJ1-1, with a possible D match to TRBD1 (5 bases). Trimming cost V 5 bases and J 3 bases, with 13 bases left between them. The CDR3 has 14 amino acids. Germline V CDR1 and CDR2: MNHEY, SVGAGI. This CDR3 is CASSRRGGYTEAFF. The CDR3 DNA reads as TGTGCCAGCAGTAGGAGGGGCGGATACACTGAAGCTTTCTTT.

The sample holds a few counts of this clonotype. The rearrangement joins TRBV10-3 to TRBJ2-1, with D perhaps TRBD1 (5 bases). The CDR3 length is 16 residues. V was trimmed by 2 bases and J by 2 bases, leaving 13 bases between them. From germline, CDR1 is ENHRY and CDR2 SYGVKD. CDR3 sequence reads: CAISELTGITYNEQFF. The CDR3 coding sequence is TGTGCCATCAGTGAGCTTACAGGTATAACCTACAATGAGCAGTTCTTC.

The chain is built from TRBV4-1 and TRBJ2-1, with D tentatively TRBD2 (6 bases). V was cut by 0 bases and J by 9 bases, with 15 bases left in between. The germline gives CDR1 MGHRA, CDR2 YSYEKL. The CDR3 loop spans 15 amino acids. CDR3 bases: TGCGCCAGCAGCCAAGAACCGGGGGTAGTAGGTGAGCAGTTCTTC. This sequence encodes CASSQEPGVVGEQFF.

The genes are TRBV25-1 and TRBJ2-7; perhaps TRBD2 as D (5 bases). Per germline, CDR1 MGHDK and CDR2 SYGVNS. Trimming took 1 base from V and 3 from J, leaving 7 bases between them. The CDR3 is made up of 13 amino acids. The CDR3, as DNA: TGTGCCAGCAGTGAATTTGAGGGCTACGAGCAGTACTTC. Encoded protein: CASSEFEGYEQYF.

The chain is built from TRBV20-1 and TRBJ2-3; TRBD2 aligns across 9 bases. Germline lookup yields CDR1 DFQATT and CDR2 SNEGSKA (reference sequence). The CDR3 length is 14 residues. V gave up 4 bases and J gave up 1 base; unmatched junction bases: 3. CDR3 sequence (DNA): TGCAGTGCTAATCAGCGGGAGGGCACAGATACGCAGTATTTT. Translating gives CSANQREGTDTQYF.

This clonotype was seen a handful of times. The chain links TRBV20-1 to TRBJ2-5; D is perhaps TRBD2 (6 bases). The DNA end lines up better with TRBJ2-7; the J call may be wrong. Germline CDR1 is DFQATT and CDR2 is SNEGSKA (reference sequence). The CDR3 length is 15 residues. CDR3 DNA sequence: TGCAGTGCTAGAGGGACTATCGCAAATCCCTACGAGCAGTACTTC. It specifies CSARGTIANPYEQYF.

The rearrangement links TRBV7-6 to TRBJ2-5; D might be TRBD2 (7 bases). The J call could be wrong; TRBJ2-7 is a better fit for the DNA end. The CDR3 totals 17 residues. Per the germline V gene, CDR1 is SGHVS and CDR2 is FNYEAQ. The CDR3 protein is CASSPPQGRGITYEQYF. CDR3 nucleotide sequence: TGTGCCAGCAGCCCACCTCAGGGGCGGGGGATTACCTACGAGCAGTACTTC.

This chain connects TRBV20-1 to TRBJ2-3; D is unclear. This CDR3 spans 13 amino acids. Germline CDR1 and CDR2: DFQATT and SNEGSKA (reference sequence). The V end was cut by 1 base, the J end by 8 bases, with 13 bases between. In DNA, the CDR3 is TGCAGTGCTAGAGCCAAAGGAATCACTACGCAGTATTTT. Translated, it gives CSARAKGITTQYF.

The chain joins TRBV4-1 to TRBJ2-1, with 10 bases aligning to TRBD1. Losses at the gene ends were 2 bases for V and 8 bases for J; bases not matched to a gene: 9. From germline, CDR1 is MGHRA and CDR2 YSYEKL. The length of the CDR3 is 16 residues. For the CDR3, the DNA is TGCGCCAGCAGCCAACAGGCGGGACAGGGGATCGATGAGCAGTTCTTC. Protein: CASSQQAGQGIDEQFF.

This clonotype was seen only a few times. In DNA form, the CDR3 reads TGTGCCATCAGTGAAAGCCTAGCTAACACAGATACGCAGTATTTT. Encoded protein: CAISESLANTDTQYF. The chain combines TRBV10-3 with TRBJ2-3; D is possibly TRBD2 (5 bases). The V end was cut by 3 bases, the J end by 2 bases, with 12 bases between. CDR1 is ENHRY and CDR2 is SYGVKD in the germline V gene. The CDR3 has 15 amino acids.